This entry lists 29 T cell receptor beta chains sequenced from one sample in a study of blood T cell repertoires in COVID-19. Data came from immunoSEQ multiplex PCR; TCRdb stores just in-frame clones and leaves some out. The top ten clones hold roughly 2% of a sample with tens of thousands of clones, 70% to 90% of them seen once. The sample was peripheral blood. These receptors were collected from a man aged 25-45 years with acute or convalescent COVID-19.

The CDR3 region has the DNA TGTGCCAGCTCACCACCCAGGTTAGAGGGGGCTGGCACAGATACGCAGTATTTT. It encodes CASSPPRLEGAGTDTQYF. This chain uses TRBV18 with TRBJ2-3; 7 nucleotides line up with TRBD1. V trimming: 0 bases; J trimming: 1 base; junction bases outside the gene matches: 10. This CDR3 is 18 amino acids long. The V gene's germline CDR1 is KGHSH and CDR2 LQKENI.

The chain is built from TRBV2 and TRBJ1-6; D possibly corresponds to TRBD1 (5 bases). The V and J ends lost 2 bases and 9 bases respectively, with 17 bases between them. Germline V gene data show CDR1 as SNHLY and CDR2 as FYNNEI. CDR3 length equals 16 residues. CDR3 sequence (DNA): TGTGCCAGCAGTGAAAGTGGTGGGGCGTTTGGTTCACCCCTCCACTTT. Its translation is CASSESGGAFGSPLHF.

This clone was counted a few times. J is TRBJ2-5 and V is TRBV6-5; maybe TRBD1 (5 bases). Germline assignment: CDR1 MNHEY and CDR2 SVGAGI. V lost 7 bases, J lost 2 bases, and 14 bases lay in between. CDR3 length: 14 amino acids. As DNA, the CDR3 is TGTGCCAGCAAAGCAGGGTCCGATCAAGAGACCCAGTACTTC. Its translation: CASKAGSDQETQYF.

J is TRBJ2-5 and V is TRBV9, with no clear D. CDR3 length equals 14 residues. V lost 0 bases and J lost 4, with 10 bases in between. Germline CDR1 and CDR2: SGDLS and YYNGEE. Written as DNA, the CDR3 is TGTGCCAGCAGCGTAGGTGGAACGGGAGAGACCCAGTACTTC. As protein: CASSVGGTGETQYF.

The chain has TRBV10-3 and TRBJ1-3, with D perhaps matching TRBD1 (5 bases). Germline-derived CDR1 and CDR2 are ENHRY and SYGVKD. V gave up 6 bases and J gave up 0 bases, with 12 bases separating them. This CDR3 has 15 amino acids. The CDR3 region is CAISPGVSSGNTIYF. In DNA, the CDR3 is TGTGCCATCAGCCCGGGGGTTAGCTCTGGAAACACCATATATTTT.

This chain links TRBV18 with TRBJ1-1; D perhaps matches TRBD1 (5 bases). This CDR3 is 12 amino acids long. V was cut by 2 bases and J by 10 bases, with 11 bases left in between. Germline V gene data show CDR1 as KGHSH and CDR2 as LQKENI. The CDR3 nucleotides are TGTGCCAGCTCACCATCGGGGAGGGGAGCTTTCTTT. Its translation: CASSPSGRGAFF.

This chain links TRBV7-6 with TRBJ2-5; maybe TRBD1 (5 bases). Germline CDR1 and CDR2: SGHVS and FNYEAQ. Trimming removed 10 bases at V and 1 base at J, with 13 bases between. The CDR3 length is 13 residues. CDR3 coding DNA: TGTGCCATTACGCTAGACAGCCAAGAGACCCAGTACTTC. Its protein product is CAITLDSQETQYF.

This clone is a singleton in its sample. This rearrangement joins TRBV2 to TRBJ1-2, with no clear D. Trimming cost V 7 bases and J 4 bases, with 13 bases left between them. CDR3 length: 13 residues. The germline V gene encodes CDR1 SNHLY and CDR2 FYNNEI. The DNA of the CDR3 is TGTGCCAGCAATCTTGACGGGATCTATGGCTACACCTTC. This translates into CASNLDGIYGYTF.

J is TRBJ2-5 and V is TRBV20-1, with 12 bases aligning to TRBD2. CDR1 and CDR2 (germline): DFQATT, SNEGSKA (reference sequence). The CDR3 loop spans 15 amino acids. The trim removed 3 bases at V and 2 bases at J, leaving 4 bases unmatched. CDR3 DNA: TGCAGTGCTAGTTTCCTAGCGGGGGGGCAAGAGACCCAGTACTTC. It translates to CSASFLAGGQETQYF.

The chain combines TRBV3-1 (or the pseudogene TRBV3-2) with TRBJ2-3; weak D call: TRBD2 (6 bases). The CDR3 sequence is 13 residues long. The V gene lost 6 bases and the J gene lost 6 bases, with 13 bases spanning the gap. CDR1 and CDR2 (germline): LGHDT, YNNKEL (reference sequence). The chain's CDR3 is CASSPRGGDTQYF. CDR3 coding DNA: TGTGCCAGCAGTCCCCGTGGGGGGGATACGCAGTATTTT.

This clone was recorded once. The genes are TRBV7-2 and TRBJ2-7; 7 bases map to TRBD1. V was pared by 1 base and J by 4 bases, with 7 bases of the junction left unmatched. The CDR3 totals 15 residues. Germline assignment: CDR1 SGHTA and CDR2 FQGNSA. The CDR3 region is CASSLELGTVYEQYF. CDR3 sequence (DNA): TGTGCCAGCAGCTTAGAGCTGGGGACAGTATACGAGCAGTACTTC.

This chain links TRBV4-3 with TRBJ1-4, with D possibly being TRBD1 (6 bases). This CDR3 is 16 amino acids long. The V gene's germline CDR1 is LGHNA and CDR2 YSLEER. V was trimmed by 3 bases and J by 2 bases, leaving 13 bases between them. In nucleotides, the CDR3 is TGCGCCAGCAGCCAGGATAGGGGGGGCACTAATGAAAAACTGTTTTTT. It encodes CASSQDRGGTNEKLFF.

This clone was found once. The junction differs from germline at one of its ends, possibly a read error. V gene TRBV2 combines with J gene TRBJ2-7, with 9 bases that match TRBD1. The CDR3 has 13 residues. Germline CDR1 SNHLY, CDR2 FYNNEI. The CDR3 DNA is TGTGCCAGCACTGTGGACAGGGGAGGCGAGCAGCACTTC. It translates to CASTVDRGGEQHF.

This clone turned up a few times. The chain combines TRBV6-5 with TRBJ1-3; TRBD1 matches at 10 bases. The CDR3 covers 14 residues. With 5 bases clipped from V and 6 bases from J, the junction kept 4 bases outside the gene matches. Germline-derived CDR1 and CDR2 are MNHEY and SVGAGI. The CDR3 region is CASSNDRGLNTIYF. The CDR3 DNA reads as TGTGCCAGCAGTAATGACAGGGGGCTAAACACCATATATTTT.

The V call is TRBV20-1, the J call TRBJ1-2; 8 bases align to TRBD1. After removal of 3 bases from V and 3 bases from J, the junction contained 6 bases not matched to a gene. The CDR3 is 14 residues long. The V gene's germline CDR1 is DFQATT and CDR2 SNEGSKA (reference sequence). CDR3 residues: CSASPPDRDYGYTF. Here the CDR3 DNA reads TGCAGTGCTAGTCCCCCGGACAGGGACTATGGCTACACCTTC.

This chain links TRBV6-5 with TRBJ1-1, with unresolved D. The CDR3 spans 15 residues. The V gene's germline CDR1 is MNHEY and CDR2 SVGAGI. With 6 bases removed from V and 0 bases from J, the gap between germline ends came to 14 bases. As DNA, the CDR3 is TGTGCCAGCAGCAGGCCTCCCCAGATGAACACTGAAGCTTTCTTT. This sequence encodes CASSRPPQMNTEAFF.

The chain joins TRBV5-1 to TRBJ1-2; 8 bases match TRBD1. Germline V CDR1 and CDR2: SGHRS, YFSETQ. CDR3 length equals 16 residues. V dropped 4 bases and J dropped 8; count of bases not matched to a gene: 16. The CDR3 is CASSLYSGRQGMGYTF. The CDR3 coding sequence is TGCGCCAGCAGCCTATATTCCGGACGACAGGGGATGGGCTACACCTTC.

V is TRBV19 and J is TRBJ1-5; D ambiguous. Germline lookup yields CDR1 LNHDA and CDR2 SQIVND (reference sequence). This CDR3 is 12 amino acids long. Deletions cut 7 bases from V and 6 bases from J, with 10 bases between. CDR3 nucleotide sequence: TGTGCCAGTATGAGTGCGCGTCAGCCCCAGCATTTT. Translated: CASMSARQPQHF.

This chain joins TRBV5-8 and TRBJ2-2; 9 bases align to TRBD2. V gave up 0 bases and J gave up 5 bases; unmatched junction bases: 14. The CDR3 has 19 amino acids. Looked up from germline, CDR1 is SGHTS and CDR2 is YDEGEE. DNA of the CDR3: TGTGCCAGCAGCTTGGGCGGACTAGCGCGGCGATACCCGACCGGGGAGCTGTTTTTT. Translation: CASSLGGLARRYPTGELFF. Full variable domain (outside the CDR3, taken from reference TRBV5-8 and TRBJ2-2): EAGVTQSPTHLIKTRGQQATLRCSPISGHTSVYWYQQALGLGLQFLLWYDEGEERNRGNFPPRFSGRQFPNYSSELNVNALELEDSALYLCASSLGGLARRYPTGELFFGEGSRLTVL.

The genes are TRBV6-5 and TRBJ1-1; TRBD1 agrees at 11 bases. The germline V gene encodes CDR1 MNHEY and CDR2 SVGAGI. J lost 6 bases, V lost 4 bases, and 1 base had no gene match. The CDR3 has 13 residues. The CDR3 reads CASSLGQGAEAFF. The CDR3 DNA follows: TGTGCCAGCAGTTTGGGACAGGGGGCTGAAGCTTTCTTT.

CDR3 in DNA: TGCAGTGCTCCATGGGAGAATGGCTACACCTTC. It specifies CSAPWENGYTF. V and J are TRBV20-1 and TRBJ1-2; no clear D gene. CDR1 is DFQATT, CDR2 SNEGSKA, per germline (reference sequence). The CDR3 sequence is 11 residues long. V dropped 5 bases and J dropped 6 bases, with 10 bases sitting between them.

The chain uses TRBV25-1 and TRBJ2-5; 7 nucleotides line up with TRBD2. The germline V gene has CDR1 MGHDK and CDR2 SYGVNS. The CDR3 loop spans 15 amino acids. V gave up 4 bases and J gave up 5 bases; unmatched junction bases: 10. The chain's CDR3 is CASSARLAVGETQYF. CDR3 nucleotide sequence: TGTGCCAGCAGTGCCCGACTAGCAGTGGGGGAGACCCAGTACTTC.

The rearrangement links TRBV19 to TRBJ2-7, with 12 bases matching TRBD1. Germline V lookup: CDR1 LNHDA, CDR2 SQIVND (reference sequence). The CDR3 totals 16 residues. V trimming: 4 bases; J trimming: 5 bases; junction bases outside the gene matches: 9. The CDR3 bases are TGTGCCAGTAGTACCTACCGGGACAGGGGGCCCAACGAGCAGTACGTC. It translates to CASSTYRDRGPNEQYV.

This chain connects TRBV20-1 to TRBJ1-2, with D hard to call. Germline V gene sequence: CDR1 DFQATT, CDR2 SNEGSKA (reference sequence). Trimming removed 3 bases from V and 12 bases from J, with 14 bases in between. The CDR3 consists of 11 residues. The CDR3 is CSASPNRGNTF. The DNA for the CDR3 is TGCAGTGCTAGTCCGAACAGAGGGAACACCTTC.

The chain combines TRBV5-5 with TRBJ1-5; weak D call: TRBD1 (6 bases). Germline assignment: CDR1 SGHKS and CDR2 YYEKEE (reference sequence). The CDR3 loop spans 17 amino acids. Trimming removed 2 bases from V and 6 bases from J, with 21 bases in between. CDR3 protein: CASSFTEGTGYSQPQHF. The CDR3 DNA follows: TGTGCCAGCAGCTTTACCGAGGGAACAGGGTACTCTCAGCCCCAGCATTTT.

The rearrangement links TRBV2 to TRBJ2-6; tentative D call: TRBD1 (5 bases). Germline CDR1 and CDR2: SNHLY and FYNNEI. Trimming stripped 7 bases from V and 2 bases from J, with 12 bases between. This CDR3 is built from 15 residues. The CDR3 DNA reads as TGTGCCAGCAATGGGATCAGGGCTGGGGCCAACGTCCTGACTTTC. The encoded protein is CASNGIRAGANVLTF. The variable domain in full, with the rest retrieved from reference TRBV2 and TRBJ2-6, is EPEVTQTPSHQVTQMGQEVILRCVPISNHLYFYWYRQILGQKVEFLVSFYNNEISEKSEIFDDQFSVERPDGSNFTLKIRSTKLEDSAMYFCASNGIRAGANVLTFGAGSRLTVL.

This chain joins TRBV24-1 and TRBJ2-1, with 13 bases matching TRBD2. The length of the CDR3 is 17 residues. The V gene's germline CDR1 is KGHDR and CDR2 SFDVKD. Trimming cost V 4 bases and J 7 bases; bases outside gene matches: 9. The DNA of the CDR3 is TGTGCCACCAGTGACCCTAGGACGGGACTAGCGGGGAATGAGCAGTTCTTC. Amino acids: CATSDPRTGLAGNEQFF.

The sample holds a few counts of this clone. V is TRBV6-4 and J is TRBJ1-2; 7 bases fit TRBD1. The length of the CDR3 is 15 residues. V trimming: 3 bases; J trimming: 7 bases; junction bases outside the gene matches: 11. Germline assignment: CDR1 MRHNA and CDR2 SNTAGT. The chain's CDR3 is CASSDTTGSLSGYTF. CDR3 sequence (DNA): TGTGCCAGCAGTGATACGACAGGGTCACTCTCTGGCTACACCTTC.

The chain joins TRBV24-1 to TRBJ2-3, with D possibly being TRBD1 (6 bases). Germline V gene sequence: CDR1 KGHDR, CDR2 SFDVKD. The germline V and J ends were trimmed by 4 bases and 2 bases, with 12 bases remaining between them. The CDR3 is made up of 15 amino acids. The CDR3 DNA follows: TGTGCCACCAGTGACCGGACAGACCCCACAGATACGCAGTATTTT. The encoded protein is CATSDRTDPTDTQYF.